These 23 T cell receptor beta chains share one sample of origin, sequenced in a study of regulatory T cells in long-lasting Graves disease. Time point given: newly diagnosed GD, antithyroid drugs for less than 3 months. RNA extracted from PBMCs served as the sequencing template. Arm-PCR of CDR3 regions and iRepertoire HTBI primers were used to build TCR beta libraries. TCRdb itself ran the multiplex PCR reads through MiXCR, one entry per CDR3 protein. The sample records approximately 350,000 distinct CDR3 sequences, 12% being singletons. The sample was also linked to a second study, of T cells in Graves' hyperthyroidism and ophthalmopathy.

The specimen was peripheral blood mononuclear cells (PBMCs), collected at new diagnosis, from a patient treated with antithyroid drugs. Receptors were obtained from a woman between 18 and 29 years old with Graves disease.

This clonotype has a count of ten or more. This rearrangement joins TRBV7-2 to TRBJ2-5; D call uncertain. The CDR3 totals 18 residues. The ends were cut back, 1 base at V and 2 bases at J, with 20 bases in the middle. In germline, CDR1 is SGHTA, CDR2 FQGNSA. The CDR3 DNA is TGTGCCAGCAGCTTAGTGTTGTCGGACCTCATGTTTCAAGAGACCCAGTACTTC. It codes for CASSLVLSDLMFQETQYF.

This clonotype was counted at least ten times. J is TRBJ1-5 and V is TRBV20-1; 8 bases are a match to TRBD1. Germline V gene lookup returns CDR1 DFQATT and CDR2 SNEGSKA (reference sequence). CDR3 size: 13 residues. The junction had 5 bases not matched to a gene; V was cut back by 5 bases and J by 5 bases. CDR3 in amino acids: CSAGQGTDQPQHF. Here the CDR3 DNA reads TGCAGTGCTGGACAGGGAACCGATCAGCCCCAGCATTTT.

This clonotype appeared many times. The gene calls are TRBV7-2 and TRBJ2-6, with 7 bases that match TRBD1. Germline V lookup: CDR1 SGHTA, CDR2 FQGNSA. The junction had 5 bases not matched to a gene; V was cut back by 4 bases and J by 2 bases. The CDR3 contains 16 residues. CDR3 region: CASSWTQGTGANVLTF. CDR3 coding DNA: TGTGCCAGCAGCTGGACACAGGGGACTGGGGCCAACGTCCTGACTTTC. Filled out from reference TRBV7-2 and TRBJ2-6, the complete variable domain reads GAGVSQSPSNKVTEKGKDVELRCDPISGHTALYWYRQSLGQGLEFLIYFQGNSAPDKSGLPSDRFSAERTGGSVSTLTIQRTQQEDSAVYLCASSWTQGTGANVLTFGAGSRLTVL.

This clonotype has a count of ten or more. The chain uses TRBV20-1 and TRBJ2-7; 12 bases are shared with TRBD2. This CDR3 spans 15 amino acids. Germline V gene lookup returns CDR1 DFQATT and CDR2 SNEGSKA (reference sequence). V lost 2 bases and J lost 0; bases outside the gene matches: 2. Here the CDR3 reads CSARSSGRASYEQYF. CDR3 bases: TGCAGTGCTAGATCTAGCGGGAGGGCCTCCTACGAGCAGTACTTC.

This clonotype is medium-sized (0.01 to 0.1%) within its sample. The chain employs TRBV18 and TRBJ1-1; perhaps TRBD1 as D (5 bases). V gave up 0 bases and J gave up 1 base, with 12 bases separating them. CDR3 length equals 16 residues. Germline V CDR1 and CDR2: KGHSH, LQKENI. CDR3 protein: CASSPPSRGSNTEAFF. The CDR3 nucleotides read TGTGCCAGCTCACCACCTTCCCGGGGCTCGAACACTGAAGCTTTCTTT.

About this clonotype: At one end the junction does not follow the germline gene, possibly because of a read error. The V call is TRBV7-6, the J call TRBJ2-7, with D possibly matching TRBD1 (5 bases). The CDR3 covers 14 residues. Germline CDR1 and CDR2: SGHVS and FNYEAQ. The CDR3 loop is CASSSQQGSHEQHF. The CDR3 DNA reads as TGTGCCAGCAGCTCCCAGCAGGGCTCCCACGAGCAGCACTTC.

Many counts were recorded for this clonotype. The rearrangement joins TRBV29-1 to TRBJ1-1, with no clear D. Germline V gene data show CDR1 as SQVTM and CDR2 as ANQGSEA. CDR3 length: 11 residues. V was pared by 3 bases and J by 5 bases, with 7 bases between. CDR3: CSVDHVTEAFF. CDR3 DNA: TGCAGCGTTGATCATGTTACTGAAGCTTTCTTT.

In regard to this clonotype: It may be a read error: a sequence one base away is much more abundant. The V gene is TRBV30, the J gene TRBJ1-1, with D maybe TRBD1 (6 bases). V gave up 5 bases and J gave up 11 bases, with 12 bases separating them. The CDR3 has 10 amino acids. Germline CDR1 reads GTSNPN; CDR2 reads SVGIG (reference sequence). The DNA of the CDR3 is TGTGCCTGGGGTGCCCAGGGGGCTTTCTTT. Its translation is CAWGAQGAFF.

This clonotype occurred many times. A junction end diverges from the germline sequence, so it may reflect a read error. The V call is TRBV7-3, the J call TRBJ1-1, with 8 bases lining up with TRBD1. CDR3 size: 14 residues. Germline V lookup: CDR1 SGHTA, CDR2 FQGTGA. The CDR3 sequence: CASSLTGGDTEAFF. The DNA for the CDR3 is TGTGCCAGCAGCCTAACAGGGGGGGACACTGAAGCTTTCTTT.

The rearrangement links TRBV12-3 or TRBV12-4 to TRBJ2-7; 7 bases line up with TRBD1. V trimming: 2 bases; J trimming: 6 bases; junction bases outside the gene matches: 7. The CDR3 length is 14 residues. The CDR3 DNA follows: TGTGCCAGCAGTTTAATAGACAGGGCGGGCGAGCAGTACTTC. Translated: CASSLIDRAGEQYF.

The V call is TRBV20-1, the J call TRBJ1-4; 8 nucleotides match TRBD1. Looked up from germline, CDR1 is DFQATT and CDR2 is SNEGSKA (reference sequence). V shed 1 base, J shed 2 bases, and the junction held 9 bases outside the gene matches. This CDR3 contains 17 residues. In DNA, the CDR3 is TGCAGTGCTAGAGTTTGGACAGGGAGGATCACTAATGAAAAACTGTTTTTT. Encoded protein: CSARVWTGRITNEKLFF.

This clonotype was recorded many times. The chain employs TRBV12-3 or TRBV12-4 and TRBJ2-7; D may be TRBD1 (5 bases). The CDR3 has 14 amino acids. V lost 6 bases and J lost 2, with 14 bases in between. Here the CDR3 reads CASSPPDSTYEQYV. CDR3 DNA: TGTGCCAGCAGCCCCCCCGACAGCACCTACGAGCAGTACGTC.

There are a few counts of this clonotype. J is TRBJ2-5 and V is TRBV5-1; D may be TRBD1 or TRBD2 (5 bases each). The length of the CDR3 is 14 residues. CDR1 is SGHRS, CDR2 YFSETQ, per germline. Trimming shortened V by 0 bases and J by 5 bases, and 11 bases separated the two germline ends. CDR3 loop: CASSLEGELETQYF. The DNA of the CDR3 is TGCGCCAGCAGCTTGGAAGGGGAGTTGGAGACCCAGTACTTC. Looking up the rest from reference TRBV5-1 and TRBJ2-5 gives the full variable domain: KAGVTQTPRYLIKTRGQQVTLSCSPISGHRSVSWYQQTPGQGLQFLFEYFSETQRNKGNFPGRFSGRQFSNSRSEMNVSTLELGDSALYLCASSLEGELETQYFGPGTRLLVL.

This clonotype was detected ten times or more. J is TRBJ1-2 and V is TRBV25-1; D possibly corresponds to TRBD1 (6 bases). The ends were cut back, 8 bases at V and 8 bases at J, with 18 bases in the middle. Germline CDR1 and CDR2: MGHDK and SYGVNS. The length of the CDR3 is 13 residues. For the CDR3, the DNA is TGTGCCAGCTCGATTGGAGGGGGGAACGGCTACACCTTC. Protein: CASSIGGGNGYTF.

In DNA, the CDR3 is TGTGCCAGCAGTGATAGAAGCGGGAGGTCCTACAATGAGCAGTTCTTC. It encodes CASSDRSGRSYNEQFF. The chain links TRBV6-1 to TRBJ2-1, with 9 bases identical to TRBD2. Germline V CDR1 and CDR2: MNHNS, SASEGT. The CDR3 totals 16 residues. J gave up 1 base and V 3 bases, and 4 bases lay outside the gene matches.

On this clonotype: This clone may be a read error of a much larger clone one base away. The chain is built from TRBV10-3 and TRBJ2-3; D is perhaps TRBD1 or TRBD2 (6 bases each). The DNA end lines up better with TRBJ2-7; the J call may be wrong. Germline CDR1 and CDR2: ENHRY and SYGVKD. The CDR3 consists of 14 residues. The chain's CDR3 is CATKRGEGYNEQYF. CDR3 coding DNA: TGTGCCACAAAGAGGGGGGAAGGGTACAATGAGCAGTACTTC.

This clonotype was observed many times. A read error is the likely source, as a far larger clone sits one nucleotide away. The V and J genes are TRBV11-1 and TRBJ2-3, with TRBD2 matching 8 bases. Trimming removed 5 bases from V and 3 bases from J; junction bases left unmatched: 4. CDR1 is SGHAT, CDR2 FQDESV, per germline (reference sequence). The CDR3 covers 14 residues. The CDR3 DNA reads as TGTGCCAGCAGCCCGCGGGGGGTAACAGATACGCAGTATTTT. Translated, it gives CASSPRGVTDTQYF. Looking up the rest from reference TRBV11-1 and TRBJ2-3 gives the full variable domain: EAEVAQSPRYKITEKSQAVAFWCDPISGHATLYWYRQILGQGPELLVQFQDESVVDDSQLPKDRFSAERLKGVDSTLKIQPAELGDSAMYLCASSPRGVTDTQYFGPGTRLTVL.

CDR3 residues: CASSLNSRTGQETQYF. CDR3 DNA sequence: TGTGCCAGCAGCTTAAATTCGAGGACAGGGCAAGAGACCCAGTACTTC. The V call is TRBV5-8, the J call TRBJ2-5, with TRBD1 identical over 8 bases. The CDR3 spans 16 residues. CDR1 is SGHTS and CDR2 is YDEGEE in the germline V gene. Trimming at V came to 2 bases and at J to 2 bases, leaving 8 bases not matched to a gene.

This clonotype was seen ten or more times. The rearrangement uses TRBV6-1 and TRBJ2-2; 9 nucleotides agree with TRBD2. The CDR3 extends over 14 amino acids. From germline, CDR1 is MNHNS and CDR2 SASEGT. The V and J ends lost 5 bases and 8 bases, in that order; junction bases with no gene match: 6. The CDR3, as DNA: TGTGCCAGCAGTCCCCTAGCGGGGCTTGGGGAGCTGTTTTTT. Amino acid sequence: CASSPLAGLGELFF.

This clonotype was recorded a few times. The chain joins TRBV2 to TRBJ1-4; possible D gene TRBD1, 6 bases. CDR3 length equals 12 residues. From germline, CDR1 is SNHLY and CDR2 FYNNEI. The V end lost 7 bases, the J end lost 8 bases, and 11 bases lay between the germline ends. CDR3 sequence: CASTEQGEKLFF. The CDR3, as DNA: TGTGCCAGCACCGAACAGGGAGAAAAACTGTTTTTT.

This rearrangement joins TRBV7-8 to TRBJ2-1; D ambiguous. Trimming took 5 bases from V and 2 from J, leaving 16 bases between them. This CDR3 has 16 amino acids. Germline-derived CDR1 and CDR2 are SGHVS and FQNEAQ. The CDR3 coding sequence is TGTGCCAGCAGCCCCCTGGCCTCTCCCCCCTACAATGAGCAGTTCTTC. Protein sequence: CASSPLASPPYNEQFF.

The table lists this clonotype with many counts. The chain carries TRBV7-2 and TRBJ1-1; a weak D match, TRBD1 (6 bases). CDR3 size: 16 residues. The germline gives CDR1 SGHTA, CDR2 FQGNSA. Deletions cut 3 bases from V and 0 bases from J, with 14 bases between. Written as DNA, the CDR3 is TGTGCCAGCAGCTTGGTTACAGGGCTCTTGAACACTGAAGCTTTCTTT. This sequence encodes CASSLVTGLLNTEAFF.

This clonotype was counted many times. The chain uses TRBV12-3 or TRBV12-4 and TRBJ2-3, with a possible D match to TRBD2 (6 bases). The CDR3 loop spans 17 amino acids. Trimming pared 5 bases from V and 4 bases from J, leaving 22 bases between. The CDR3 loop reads CASSRLTRGVGSDTQYF. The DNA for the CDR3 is TGTGCCAGCAGTCGCCTGACTCGCGGGGTTGGGTCAGATACGCAGTATTTT.